A single sample gave rise to the 24 T cell receptor beta chains below, sequenced in a study of blood T cell repertoires in COVID-19. Profiling relied on immunoSEQ multiplex PCR, and the TCRdb table lists in-frame clones only, not all of them. The sample carries approximately 360,000 clones, around 89% recorded once. Source material: peripheral blood. Source of these receptors: a man aged 18 to 30 with active or convalescent COVID-19.

For this clone: Compared with germline, one end of the junction differs, possibly owing to a read error. This chain links TRBV9 with TRBJ2-6, with a weak D call TRBD1 (5 bases). From germline, CDR1 is SGDLS and CDR2 YYNGEE. CDR3 length: 17 residues. This CDR3 reads CASSVGAKESGANVLTF. CDR3 nucleotide sequence: TGTGCCAGCAGCGTTGGGGCAAAAGAGTCTGGGGCCAACGTGCTGACTTTC.

The CDR3 sequence is CASIRGLGGNQPQHF. The CDR3 DNA is TGTGCCAGCATAAGGGGGCTAGGAGGCAATCAGCCCCAGCATTTT. The chain is built from TRBV28 and TRBJ1-5; 7 bases agree with TRBD1. V lost 7 bases, J lost 2 bases, and 8 bases stayed unmatched. Germline CDR1 and CDR2: MDHEN and SYDVKM. The CDR3 runs to 15 residues. The full variable domain, rest sourced from reference TRBV28 and TRBJ1-5, is DVKVTQSSRYLVKRTGEKVFLECVQDMDHENMFWYRQDPGLGLRLIYFSYDVKMKEKGDIPEGYSVSREKKERFSLILESASTNQTSMYLCASIRGLGGNQPQHFGDGTRLSIL.

In its sample, this clone was seen once. CDR3 coding DNA: TGCGCCAGCAGTGAGTCGCGGCAGTATAATTCACCCCTCCACTTT. This encodes CASSESRQYNSPLHF. The chain carries TRBV10-2 and TRBJ1-6; D call uncertain. CDR3 length: 15 residues. Germline values: CDR1 WSHSY, CDR2 SAAADI. The V and J ends lost 0 bases and 4 bases respectively, with 7 bases between them.

V is TRBV5-6 and J is TRBJ2-5, with a weak D call TRBD1 (6 bases). CDR1 is SGHDT, CDR2 YYEEEE, per germline. V shed 3 bases and J shed 1 base, with 13 bases lying between them. The CDR3 sequence is 15 residues long. The CDR3 loop is CASSSLDRTQETQYF. The CDR3 DNA reads as TGTGCCAGCAGCTCCCTAGACAGGACCCAAGAGACCCAGTACTTC.

This chain uses TRBV4-1 with TRBJ2-1; 9 bases fit TRBD2. Trimming removed 0 bases from V and 7 bases from J; junction bases left unmatched: 7. CDR3 size: 16 residues. Germline values: CDR1 MGHRA, CDR2 YSYEKL. DNA of the CDR3: TGCGCCAGCAGCCAAGATCTAGCGGGACGTCGTAATGAGCAGTTCTTC. This gives the protein CASSQDLAGRRNEQFF.

The CDR3 DNA is TGTGCCAGCAGCCGGGGGACAGAAACGAACACTGAAGCTTTCTTT. This encodes CASSRGTETNTEAFF. The chain joins TRBV6-2 or TRBV6-3 to TRBJ1-1, with 7 positions matching TRBD1. The CDR3 spans 15 residues. Germline lookup yields CDR1 MNHEY and CDR2 SVGEGT. V shed 6 bases and J 1 base; nucleotides not matched to a gene: 8.

The CDR3: CASSLPKSDAFF. The DNA of the CDR3 is TGTGCCAGCAGCTTACCAAAAAGCGACGCTTTCTTT. The J gene is TRBJ1-1, the V gene TRBV7-2; D gene ambiguous. The CDR3 sequence is 12 residues long. Germline-derived CDR1 and CDR2 are SGHTA and FQGNSA. V dropped 2 bases and J dropped 11 bases, with 12 bases sitting between them.

This sequence joins TRBV9 and TRBJ1-3, with 7 nucleotides matching TRBD1. This CDR3 has 17 amino acids. V shed 0 bases and J 8 bases; nucleotides not matched to a gene: 14. Germline V lookup: CDR1 SGDLS, CDR2 YYNGEE. The CDR3 loop reads CASSVDGGTVLFDTIYF. CDR3 nucleotides: TGTGCCAGCAGCGTAGATGGGGGGACAGTCCTTTTCGACACCATATATTTT.

This clone occurred once. The V gene is TRBV5-1, the J gene TRBJ2-3; TRBD1 aligns across 10 bases. Germline CDR1 SGHRS, CDR2 YFSETQ. The CDR3 has 13 residues. V trimming: 8 bases; J trimming: 3 bases; junction bases outside the gene matches: 3. The DNA of the CDR3 is TGCGCCAGTCGACAGGGGGCTACAGATACGCAGTATTTT. Protein: CASRQGATDTQYF.

This clone showed up just once. This chain links TRBV30 with TRBJ2-1; D might be TRBD1 (5 bases). Germline CDR1 reads GTSNPN; CDR2 reads SVGIG (reference sequence). The CDR3 totals 13 residues. The V gene lost 2 bases and the J gene lost 4 bases, with 9 bases spanning the gap. In nucleotides, the CDR3 is TGTGCCTGGAGTTCAGGACATTACAATGAGCAGTTCTTC. Translation gives CAWSSGHYNEQFF.

V gene TRBV6-5 combines with J gene TRBJ1-3; perhaps TRBD1 as D (5 bases). This CDR3 is built from 14 residues. The germline CDR1 and CDR2 sequences are MNHEY and SVGAGI. V lost 6 bases, J lost 0 bases, and 9 bases lay in between. The CDR3 sequence: CASRPGGSGNTIYF. DNA for the CDR3: TGTGCCAGCAGACCCGGGGGCTCTGGAAACACCATATATTTT.

V usage is TRBV29-1 and J usage is TRBJ2-7, with 13 nucleotides matching TRBD2. V shed 3 bases, J shed 3 bases, and the junction held 11 bases outside the gene matches. Germline lookup yields CDR1 SQVTM and CDR2 ANQGSEA. CDR3 size: 17 residues. CDR3 DNA sequence: TGCAGCGTTGAGGGACTAGCGGGAAAAAGTGGGGACTACGAGCAGTACTTC. Its protein product is CSVEGLAGKSGDYEQYF.

The J gene is TRBJ2-2, the V gene TRBV6-4; TRBD2 agrees at 8 bases. Per the germline V gene, CDR1 is MRHNA and CDR2 is SNTAGT. The CDR3 length is 14 residues. With 2 bases clipped from V and 7 bases from J, the junction kept 3 bases outside the gene matches. CDR3 sequence: CASSDREGHGELFF. As DNA, the CDR3 is TGTGCCAGCAGTGACCGGGAGGGCCACGGGGAGCTGTTTTTT.

The V and J genes are TRBV9 and TRBJ1-2; perhaps TRBD1 as D (6 bases). V gave up 0 bases and J gave up 4 bases, with 13 bases separating them. This CDR3 has 15 residues. CDR1 is SGDLS, CDR2 YYNGEE, per germline. The CDR3 loop is CASSVAQGSAYGYTF. The CDR3 DNA sequence: TGTGCCAGCAGCGTAGCCCAGGGGTCGGCCTATGGCTACACCTTC.

This chain uses TRBV11-3 with TRBJ2-1; 11 bases are a match to TRBD2. This CDR3 spans 17 amino acids. The junction had 15 bases not matched to a gene; V was cut back by 5 bases and J by 9 bases. The germline gives CDR1 SGHNT, CDR2 YENEEA. DNA for the CDR3: TGTGCCAGCAGCCCCGGCCAAATCGGGACTAGCGGCAGTGAGCAGTTCTTC. It yields the protein CASSPGQIGTSGSEQFF.

Concerning this clone: The same CDR3 can be traced to other DNA sequences in this sample. The chain uses TRBV24-1 and TRBJ2-3, with D unclear. V lost 5 bases and J 0 bases, leaving 5 bases between the germline ends. The CDR3 covers 13 residues. Germline lookup yields CDR1 KGHDR and CDR2 SFDVKD. The CDR3 here is CATSVPSTDTQYF. In DNA form, the CDR3 reads TGTGCCACCAGTGTCCCTAGCACAGATACGCAGTATTTT.

This chain joins TRBV19 and TRBJ1-3, with 11 bases aligning to TRBD1. The CDR3 extends over 18 amino acids. Looked up from germline, CDR1 is LNHDA and CDR2 is SQIVND (reference sequence). V shed 9 bases, J shed 4 bases, and the junction held 17 bases outside the gene matches. Written as DNA, the CDR3 is TGTGCCAGCACCTACCGGACAGGGGGCAACTCTAACGGAAACACCATATATTTT. Translating it yields CASTYRTGGNSNGNTIYF. The full variable domain, rest sourced from reference TRBV19 and TRBJ1-3, is DGGITQSPKYLFRKEGQNVTLSCEQNLNHDAMYWYRQDPGQGLRLIYYSQIVNDFQKGDIAEGYSVSREKKESFPLTVTSAQKNPTAFYLCASTYRTGGNSNGNTIYFGEGSWLTVV.

V is TRBV4-2 and J is TRBJ2-5; 12 bases agree with TRBD1. The V gene's germline CDR1 is LGHNA and CDR2 YNFKEQ. V trimming: 0 bases; J trimming: 6 bases; junction bases outside the gene matches: 8. The CDR3 is 17 amino acids. The CDR3 DNA sequence: TGTGCCAGCAGCCAAGACGCCGGGACAGGGGGCGCGAAGACCCAGTACTTC. This translates into CASSQDAGTGGAKTQYF.

The J gene is TRBJ1-2, the V gene TRBV18; TRBD1 agrees at 10 bases. V lost 4 bases, J lost 2 bases, and 4 bases stayed unmatched. CDR3 length: 15 amino acids. Germline-derived CDR1 and CDR2 are KGHSH and LQKENI. The CDR3 nucleotides are TGTGCCAGCTCACATCCGGGACAGGGGAACTATGGCTACACCTTC. Translated: CASSHPGQGNYGYTF.

The chain combines TRBV28 with TRBJ1-5, with TRBD1 as a possible D gene (6 bases). Germline lookup yields CDR1 MDHEN and CDR2 SYDVKM. Trimming pared 4 bases from V and 1 base from J, leaving 8 bases between. The CDR3 runs to 14 residues. CDR3 bases: TGTGCCAGCAGTTGGCAGGGGAGCAATCAGCCCCAGCATTTT. It translates to CASSWQGSNQPQHF.

The CDR3 coding sequence is TGTGCCAGCCTTGGTAGGGGGCGAGGCAATGAGCAGTTCTTC. The encoded protein is CASLGRGRGNEQFF. The rearrangement uses TRBV27 and TRBJ2-1, with 7 bases fitting TRBD1. This CDR3 region has 14 residues. CDR1 and CDR2 from the germline V gene are MNHEY and SMNVEV (reference sequence). The J segment lost 6 bases and the V segment lost 8 bases, leaving 10 bases of the junction unmatched.

The chain uses TRBV28 and TRBJ2-3, with TRBD1 matching 7 bases. The length of the CDR3 is 12 residues. The germline CDR1 and CDR2 sequences are MDHEN and SYDVKM. J was trimmed by 7 bases and V by 4 bases; bases with no gene match: 2. DNA of the CDR3: TGTGCCAGCAGTTCACAGGGGTATACGCAGTATTTT. The encoded protein is CASSSQGYTQYF.

This clone was observed a handful of times. This sequence joins TRBV30 and TRBJ2-7; tentative D call: TRBD2 (5 bases). V lost 3 bases to trimming and J lost 0 bases, with 12 bases between them. Germline V CDR1 and CDR2: GTSNPN, SVGIG (reference sequence). The CDR3 contains 14 residues. CDR3 DNA: TGTGCCTGGAGCCCCGGGCTAGCCTCCTACGAGCAGTACTTC. Protein: CAWSPGLASYEQYF. Full variable domain (outside the CDR3, taken from reference TRBV30 and TRBJ2-7): SQTIHQWPATLVQPVGSPLSLECTVEGTSNPNLYWYRQAAGRGLQLLFYSVGIGQISSEVPQNLSASRPQDRQFILSSKKLLLSDSGFYLCAWSPGLASYEQYFGPGTRLTVT.

The V call is TRBV12-3 or TRBV12-4, the J call TRBJ1-4; D possibly corresponds to TRBD1 (5 bases). The CDR3 contains 13 residues. V lost 10 bases to trimming and J lost 5 bases, with 14 bases between them. The CDR3 loop is CATRTGPNEKLFF. CDR3 DNA: TGTGCCACCAGAACAGGTCCGAATGAAAAACTGTTTTTT.